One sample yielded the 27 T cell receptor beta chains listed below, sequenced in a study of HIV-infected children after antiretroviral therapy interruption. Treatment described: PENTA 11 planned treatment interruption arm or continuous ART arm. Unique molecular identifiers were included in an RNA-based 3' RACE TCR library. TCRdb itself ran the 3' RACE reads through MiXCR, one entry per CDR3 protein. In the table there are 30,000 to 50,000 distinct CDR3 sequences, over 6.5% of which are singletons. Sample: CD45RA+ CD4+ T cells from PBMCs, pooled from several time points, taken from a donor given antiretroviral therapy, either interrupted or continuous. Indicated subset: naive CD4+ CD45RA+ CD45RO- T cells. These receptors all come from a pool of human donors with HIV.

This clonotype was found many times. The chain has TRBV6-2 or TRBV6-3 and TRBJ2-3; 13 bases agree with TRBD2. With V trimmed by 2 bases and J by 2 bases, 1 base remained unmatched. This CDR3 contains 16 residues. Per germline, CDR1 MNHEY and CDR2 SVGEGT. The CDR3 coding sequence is TGTGCCAGCAGTTACGGGACTAGCGGGGCCACAGATACGCAGTATTTT. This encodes CASSYGTSGATDTQYF.

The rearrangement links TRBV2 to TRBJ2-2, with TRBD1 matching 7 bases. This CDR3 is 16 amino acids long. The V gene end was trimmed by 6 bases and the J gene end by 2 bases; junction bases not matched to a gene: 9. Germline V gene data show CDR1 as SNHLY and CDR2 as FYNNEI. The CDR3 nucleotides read TGTGCCAGCAGCTTCGGACAGGTGCCCAACACCGGGGAGCTGTTTTTT. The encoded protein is CASSFGQVPNTGELFF.

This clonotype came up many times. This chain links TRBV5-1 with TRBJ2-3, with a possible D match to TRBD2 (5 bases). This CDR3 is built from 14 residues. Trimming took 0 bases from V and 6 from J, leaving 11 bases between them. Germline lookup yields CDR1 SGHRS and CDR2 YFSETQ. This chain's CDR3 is CASSLDEGWDTQYF. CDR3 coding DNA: TGCGCCAGCAGCTTGGATGAGGGTTGGGATACGCAGTATTTT.

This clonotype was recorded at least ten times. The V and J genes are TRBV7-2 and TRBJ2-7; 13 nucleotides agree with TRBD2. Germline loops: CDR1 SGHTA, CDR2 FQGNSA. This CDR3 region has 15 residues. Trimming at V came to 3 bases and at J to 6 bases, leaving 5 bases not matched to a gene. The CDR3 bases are TGTGCCAGCAGCTTTACCGGGACTAGCGGGACCGAGCAGTACTTC. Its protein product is CASSFTGTSGTEQYF.

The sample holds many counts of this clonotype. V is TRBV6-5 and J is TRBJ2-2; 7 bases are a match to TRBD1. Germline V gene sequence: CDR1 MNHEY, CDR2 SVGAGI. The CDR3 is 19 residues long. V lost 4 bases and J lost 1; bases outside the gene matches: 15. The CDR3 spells CASSSRQGLSRGNTGELFF. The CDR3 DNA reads TGTGCCAGCAGTTCCCGACAGGGCCTTTCGAGAGGGAACACCGGGGAGCTGTTTTTT.

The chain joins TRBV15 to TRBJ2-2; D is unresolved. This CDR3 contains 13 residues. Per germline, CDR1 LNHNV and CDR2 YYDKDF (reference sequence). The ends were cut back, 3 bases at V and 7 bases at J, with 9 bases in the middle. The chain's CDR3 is CATSRSGVGELFF. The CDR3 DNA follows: TGTGCCACCAGCAGGTCAGGAGTCGGGGAGCTGTTTTTT.

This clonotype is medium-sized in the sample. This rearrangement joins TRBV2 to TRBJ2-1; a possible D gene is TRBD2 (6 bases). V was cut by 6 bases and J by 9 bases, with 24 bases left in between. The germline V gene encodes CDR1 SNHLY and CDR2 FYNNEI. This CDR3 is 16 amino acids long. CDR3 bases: TGTGCCAGCAGACTCCTGGGACTGGGGGGTTATGCTGAGCAGTTCTTC. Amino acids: CASRLLGLGGYAEQFF.

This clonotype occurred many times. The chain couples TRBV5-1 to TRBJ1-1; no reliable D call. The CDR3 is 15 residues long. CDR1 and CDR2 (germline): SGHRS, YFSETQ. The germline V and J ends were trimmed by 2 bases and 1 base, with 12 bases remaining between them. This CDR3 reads CASSLFYEQNTEAFF. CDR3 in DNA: TGCGCCAGCAGCTTATTCTACGAGCAGAACACTGAAGCTTTCTTT.

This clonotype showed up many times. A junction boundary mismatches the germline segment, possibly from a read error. In DNA, the CDR3 is TGTGCCAGCGGTGATGCGGCAGGGGGGGAAGACACCCAGTACTTT. The encoded protein is CASGDAAGGEDTQYF. The chain links TRBV10-3 to TRBJ2-5; D is tentatively TRBD1 or TRBD2 (7 bases each). The CDR3 has 15 amino acids. Germline V gene sequence: CDR1 ENHRY, CDR2 SYGVKD.

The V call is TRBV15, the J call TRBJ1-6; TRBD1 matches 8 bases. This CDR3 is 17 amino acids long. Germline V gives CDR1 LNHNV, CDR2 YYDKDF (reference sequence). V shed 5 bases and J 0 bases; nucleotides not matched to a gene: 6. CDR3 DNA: TGTGCCACCAGCGGCCGGGACAGGAGCTCCTATAATTCACCCCTCCACTTT. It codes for CATSGRDRSSYNSPLHF.

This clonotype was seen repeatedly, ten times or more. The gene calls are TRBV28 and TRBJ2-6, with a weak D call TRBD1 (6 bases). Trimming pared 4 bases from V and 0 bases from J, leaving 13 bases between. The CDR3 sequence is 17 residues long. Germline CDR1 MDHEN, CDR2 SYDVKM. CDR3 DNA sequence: TGTGCCAGCAGTTCAAGACCAGGGGTCTCTGGGGCCAACGTCCTGACTTTC. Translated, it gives CASSSRPGVSGANVLTF.

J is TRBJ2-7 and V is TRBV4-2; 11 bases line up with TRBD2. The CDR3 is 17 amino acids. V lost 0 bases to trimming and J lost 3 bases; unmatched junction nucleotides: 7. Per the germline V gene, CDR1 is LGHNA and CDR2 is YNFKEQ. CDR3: CASSQDPLTSGNYEQYF. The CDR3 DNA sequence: TGTGCCAGCAGCCAAGATCCCCTGACTAGCGGGAACTACGAGCAGTACTTC.

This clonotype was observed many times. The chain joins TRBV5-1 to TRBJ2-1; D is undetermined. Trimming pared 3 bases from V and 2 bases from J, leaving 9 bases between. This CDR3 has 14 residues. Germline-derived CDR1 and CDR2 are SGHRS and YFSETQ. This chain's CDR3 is CASSSGLTYNEQFF. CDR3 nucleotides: TGCGCCAGCAGCTCCGGGCTCACCTACAATGAGCAGTTCTTC. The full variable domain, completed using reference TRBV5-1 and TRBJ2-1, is KAGVTQTPRYLIKTRGQQVTLSCSPISGHRSVSWYQQTPGQGLQFLFEYFSETQRNKGNFPGRFSGRQFSNSRSEMNVSTLELGDSALYLCASSSGLTYNEQFFGPGTRLTVL.

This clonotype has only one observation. DNA of the CDR3: TGTGCCAGCAGTGCGGACAGGCTGGGGGCTTTCTTT. Its protein product is CASSADRLGAFF. The chain carries TRBV6-1 and TRBJ1-1, with 7 bases that match TRBD1. This CDR3 contains 12 residues. Trimming removed 4 bases from V and 11 bases from J; junction bases left unmatched: 7. Germline CDR1 MNHNS, CDR2 SASEGT.

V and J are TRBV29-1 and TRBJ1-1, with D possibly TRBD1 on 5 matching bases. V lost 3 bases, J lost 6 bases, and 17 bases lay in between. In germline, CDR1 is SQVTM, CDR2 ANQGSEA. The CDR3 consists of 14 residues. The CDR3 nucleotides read TGCAGCGTTGAGTTTTGGGGCCCTCGGGCTGAAGCTTTCTTT. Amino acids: CSVEFWGPRAEAFF. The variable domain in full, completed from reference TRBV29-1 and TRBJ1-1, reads SAVISQKPSRDICQRGTSLTIQCQVDSQVTMMFWYRQQPGQSLTLIATANQGSEATYESGFVIDKFPISRPNLTFSTLTVSNMSPEDSSIYLCSVEFWGPRAEAFFGQGTRLTVV.

The CDR3 DNA is TGTGCCATCGGGGGGGCGACTGAGAGCGCGCGTTCGAACACCGGGGAGCTGTTTTTT. Residues: CAIGGATESARSNTGELFF. The chain carries TRBV12-3 or TRBV12-4 and TRBJ2-2; the match to TRBD2 covers 8 bases. The V and J ends lost 10 bases and 0 bases, in that order; junction bases with no gene match: 19. The CDR3 runs to 19 residues.

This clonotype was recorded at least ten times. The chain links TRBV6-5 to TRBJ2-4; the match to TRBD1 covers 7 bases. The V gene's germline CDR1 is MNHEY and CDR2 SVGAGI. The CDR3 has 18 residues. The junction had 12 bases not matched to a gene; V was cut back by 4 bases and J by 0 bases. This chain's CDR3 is CASSWDGTVNLAKNIQYF. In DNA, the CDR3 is TGTGCCAGCAGTTGGGACGGGACAGTTAACTTAGCCAAAAACATTCAGTACTTC.

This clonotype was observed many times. CDR3 residues: CASSQGPGETQYF. DNA for the CDR3: TGTGCCAGCAGCCAAGGACCTGGGGAGACCCAGTACTTC. The V and J genes are TRBV28 and TRBJ2-5; D is uncertain. This CDR3 has 13 residues. Germline lookup yields CDR1 MDHEN and CDR2 SYDVKM. V lost 6 bases and J 5 bases, leaving 13 bases between the germline ends.

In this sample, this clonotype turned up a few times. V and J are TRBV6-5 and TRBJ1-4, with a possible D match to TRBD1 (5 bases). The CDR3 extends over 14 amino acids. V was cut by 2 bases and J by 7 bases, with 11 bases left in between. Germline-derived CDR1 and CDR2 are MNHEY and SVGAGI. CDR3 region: CASSYQQGGEKLFF. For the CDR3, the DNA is TGTGCCAGCAGTTACCAGCAGGGAGGTGAAAAACTGTTTTTT.

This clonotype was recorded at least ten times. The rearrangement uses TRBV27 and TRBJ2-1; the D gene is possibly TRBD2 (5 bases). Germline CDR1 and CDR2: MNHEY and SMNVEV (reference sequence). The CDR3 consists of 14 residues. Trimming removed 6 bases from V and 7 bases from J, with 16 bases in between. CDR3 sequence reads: CASRGSRGRNEQFF. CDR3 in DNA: TGTGCCAGCAGGGGATCACGAGGGAGAAATGAGCAGTTCTTC.

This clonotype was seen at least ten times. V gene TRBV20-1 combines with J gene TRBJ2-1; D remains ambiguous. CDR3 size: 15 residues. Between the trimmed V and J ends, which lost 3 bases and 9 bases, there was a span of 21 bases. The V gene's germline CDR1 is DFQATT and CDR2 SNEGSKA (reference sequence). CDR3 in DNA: TGCAGTGCTAGTGCCGGGTCCCTAGTCAGGAGTGAGCAGTTCTTC. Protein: CSASAGSLVRSEQFF.

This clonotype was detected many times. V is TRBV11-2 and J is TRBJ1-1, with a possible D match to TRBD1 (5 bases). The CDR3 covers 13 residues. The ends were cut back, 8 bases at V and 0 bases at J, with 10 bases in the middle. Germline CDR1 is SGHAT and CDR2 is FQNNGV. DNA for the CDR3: TGTGCCAGCTCGGGGCTCTTGAACACTGAAGCTTTCTTT. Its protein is CASSGLLNTEAFF. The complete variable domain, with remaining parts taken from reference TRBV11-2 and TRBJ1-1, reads EAGVAQSPRYKIIEKRQSVAFWCNPISGHATLYWYQQILGQGPKLLIQFQNNGVVDDSQLPKDRFSAERLKGVDSTLKIQPAKLEDSAVYLCASSGLLNTEAFFGQGTRLTVV.

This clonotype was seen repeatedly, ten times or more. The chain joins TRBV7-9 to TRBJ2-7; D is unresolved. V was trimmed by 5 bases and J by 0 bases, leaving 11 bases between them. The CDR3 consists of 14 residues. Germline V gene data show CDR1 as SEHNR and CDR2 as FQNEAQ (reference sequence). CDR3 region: CASSPFADSYEQYF. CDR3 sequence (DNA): TGTGCCAGCAGCCCATTCGCAGACTCCTACGAGCAGTACTTC. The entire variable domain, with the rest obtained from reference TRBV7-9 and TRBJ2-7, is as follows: DTGVSQNPRHKITKRGQNVTFRCDPISEHNRLYWYRQTLGQGPEFLTYFQNEAQLEKSRLLSDRFSAERPKGSFSTLEIQRTEQGDSAMYLCASSPFADSYEQYFGPGTRLTVT.

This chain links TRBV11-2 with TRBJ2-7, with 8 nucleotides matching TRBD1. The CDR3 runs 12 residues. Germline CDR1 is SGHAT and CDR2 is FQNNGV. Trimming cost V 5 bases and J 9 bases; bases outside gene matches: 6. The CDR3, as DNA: TGTGCCAGCAGCACAGACAGGGGAGCGCAGTACTTC. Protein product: CASSTDRGAQYF.

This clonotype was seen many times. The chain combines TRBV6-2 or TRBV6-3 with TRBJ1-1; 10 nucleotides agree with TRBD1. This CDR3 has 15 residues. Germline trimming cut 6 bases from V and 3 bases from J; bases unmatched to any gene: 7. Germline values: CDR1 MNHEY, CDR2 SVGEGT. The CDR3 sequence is CASRLTGGADTEAFF. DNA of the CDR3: TGTGCCAGCAGATTGACAGGGGGCGCGGACACTGAAGCTTTCTTT.

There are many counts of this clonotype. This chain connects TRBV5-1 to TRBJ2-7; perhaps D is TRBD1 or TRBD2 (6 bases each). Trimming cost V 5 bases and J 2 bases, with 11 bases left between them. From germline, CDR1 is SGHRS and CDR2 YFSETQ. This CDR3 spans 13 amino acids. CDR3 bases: TGCGCCAGCAGAAGAGGGGGGACCTACGAGCAGTACTTC. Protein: CASRRGGTYEQYF.

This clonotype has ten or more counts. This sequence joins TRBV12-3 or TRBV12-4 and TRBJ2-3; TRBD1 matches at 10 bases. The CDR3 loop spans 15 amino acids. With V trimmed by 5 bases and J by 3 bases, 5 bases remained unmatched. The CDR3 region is CASSPWTGGTDTQYF. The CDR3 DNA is TGTGCCAGCAGTCCTTGGACAGGGGGGACAGATACGCAGTATTTT.